This T cell receptor (beta chain) appears in the sequencing data of a study of siplizumab effects on memory and regulatory T cells (dated by TCRdb to between 2018 and 2020). Background for the entire study: The effect of the anti-CD2 antibody siplizumab on alloreactive T-cell subsets was examined in allogeneic mixed lymphocyte reactions constructed from human PBMCs.

V is clipped by 5 bases and J by 8 bases, and the sequence between their germline boundaries is 18 bases long. The germline V gene sets CDR1 to MDHEN and CDR2 to SYDVKM. The CDR3 measures 15 amino acids from cysteine to phenylalanine. Just the 45-base CDR3 DNA is kept, in frame starting at base 1. The library was generated by the immunoSEQ multiplex PCR assay. About 9.9 x 10^4 TCR templates per sample were assayed by the deep sequencing platform. Genomic DNA extracted from sorted T cells was used for TCRbeta CDR3 sequencing. The authors processed their data as follows. Clonal analysis of TCRbeta CDR3 data was done in the R programming language. Comparing unstimulated samples against CFSE-low samples taken after the reaction was how alloreactive CD4+ and CD8+ clones were defined. By matching sequences to the repertoires of sorted unstimulated Treg and non-Treg cells, each alloreactive CD4+ clone was assigned a regulatory or non-regulatory origin. This immuneACCESS table, as held by TCRdb, lists in-frame sequences with V and J called but not all clones. Of the missing ones, under half trace to an unresolved V gene in checked studies; the others have no known cause. That table furnishes V, J and clone size, whereas the DNA furnished D and trimming. This sample holds some 100,000 clones; more than 85% were observed only once. Clones ranked in the top ten supply under 3% of the sample.

In the case of this clone: The specificity of this receptor is unknown. Per-base quality was not reported, and no clone a single base away is much larger than it. The sample has other DNA sequences that encode this CDR3 too.

Study-level results and caveats: Sequences below about 10^-5 frequency were poorly captured, so only a minor fraction of alloreactive clones could be mapped to unstimulated subsets. Of the alloreactive CD4+ clones that could be mapped, the Treg-derived share averaged about 67% with siplizumab compared with around 27% in control reactions. Roughly 80-97% of proliferating CD4+ or CD8+ clones could not be assigned a naive or memory phenotype. Siplizumab significantly lowered the cumulative frequency of alloreactive sequences that could be traced to unstimulated CD4+ memory T cells. Greater diversity appeared to be present in unstimulated naive T cells than in memory T cells, and a substantial contribution to the alloresponse seemed to be made by naive cells. Whether proliferating Tregs from siplizumab cultures actually had suppressive function was not functionally confirmed.

Sorted unstimulated T cells, along with proliferating T cells recovered from mixed lymphocyte reactions, underwent TCRbeta CDR3 sequencing. Fresh whole blood from around eleven HLA-typed healthy donors served as the source for isolating PBMCs. The sequence is built from TRBV28 and TRBJ1-4, with TRBD1 as a weak D call on 5 bases. The clonotype was recovered from a human donor in good health. Some clones in this sample may be carry-over from other donors' samples. Sample: CD4+ T cells sorted from blood. The nucleotides are TGTGCCAGCAGTCCGTATCAGGGAGGAGGGGAAAAACTGTTTTTT. Its protein is CASSPYQGGGEKLFF.